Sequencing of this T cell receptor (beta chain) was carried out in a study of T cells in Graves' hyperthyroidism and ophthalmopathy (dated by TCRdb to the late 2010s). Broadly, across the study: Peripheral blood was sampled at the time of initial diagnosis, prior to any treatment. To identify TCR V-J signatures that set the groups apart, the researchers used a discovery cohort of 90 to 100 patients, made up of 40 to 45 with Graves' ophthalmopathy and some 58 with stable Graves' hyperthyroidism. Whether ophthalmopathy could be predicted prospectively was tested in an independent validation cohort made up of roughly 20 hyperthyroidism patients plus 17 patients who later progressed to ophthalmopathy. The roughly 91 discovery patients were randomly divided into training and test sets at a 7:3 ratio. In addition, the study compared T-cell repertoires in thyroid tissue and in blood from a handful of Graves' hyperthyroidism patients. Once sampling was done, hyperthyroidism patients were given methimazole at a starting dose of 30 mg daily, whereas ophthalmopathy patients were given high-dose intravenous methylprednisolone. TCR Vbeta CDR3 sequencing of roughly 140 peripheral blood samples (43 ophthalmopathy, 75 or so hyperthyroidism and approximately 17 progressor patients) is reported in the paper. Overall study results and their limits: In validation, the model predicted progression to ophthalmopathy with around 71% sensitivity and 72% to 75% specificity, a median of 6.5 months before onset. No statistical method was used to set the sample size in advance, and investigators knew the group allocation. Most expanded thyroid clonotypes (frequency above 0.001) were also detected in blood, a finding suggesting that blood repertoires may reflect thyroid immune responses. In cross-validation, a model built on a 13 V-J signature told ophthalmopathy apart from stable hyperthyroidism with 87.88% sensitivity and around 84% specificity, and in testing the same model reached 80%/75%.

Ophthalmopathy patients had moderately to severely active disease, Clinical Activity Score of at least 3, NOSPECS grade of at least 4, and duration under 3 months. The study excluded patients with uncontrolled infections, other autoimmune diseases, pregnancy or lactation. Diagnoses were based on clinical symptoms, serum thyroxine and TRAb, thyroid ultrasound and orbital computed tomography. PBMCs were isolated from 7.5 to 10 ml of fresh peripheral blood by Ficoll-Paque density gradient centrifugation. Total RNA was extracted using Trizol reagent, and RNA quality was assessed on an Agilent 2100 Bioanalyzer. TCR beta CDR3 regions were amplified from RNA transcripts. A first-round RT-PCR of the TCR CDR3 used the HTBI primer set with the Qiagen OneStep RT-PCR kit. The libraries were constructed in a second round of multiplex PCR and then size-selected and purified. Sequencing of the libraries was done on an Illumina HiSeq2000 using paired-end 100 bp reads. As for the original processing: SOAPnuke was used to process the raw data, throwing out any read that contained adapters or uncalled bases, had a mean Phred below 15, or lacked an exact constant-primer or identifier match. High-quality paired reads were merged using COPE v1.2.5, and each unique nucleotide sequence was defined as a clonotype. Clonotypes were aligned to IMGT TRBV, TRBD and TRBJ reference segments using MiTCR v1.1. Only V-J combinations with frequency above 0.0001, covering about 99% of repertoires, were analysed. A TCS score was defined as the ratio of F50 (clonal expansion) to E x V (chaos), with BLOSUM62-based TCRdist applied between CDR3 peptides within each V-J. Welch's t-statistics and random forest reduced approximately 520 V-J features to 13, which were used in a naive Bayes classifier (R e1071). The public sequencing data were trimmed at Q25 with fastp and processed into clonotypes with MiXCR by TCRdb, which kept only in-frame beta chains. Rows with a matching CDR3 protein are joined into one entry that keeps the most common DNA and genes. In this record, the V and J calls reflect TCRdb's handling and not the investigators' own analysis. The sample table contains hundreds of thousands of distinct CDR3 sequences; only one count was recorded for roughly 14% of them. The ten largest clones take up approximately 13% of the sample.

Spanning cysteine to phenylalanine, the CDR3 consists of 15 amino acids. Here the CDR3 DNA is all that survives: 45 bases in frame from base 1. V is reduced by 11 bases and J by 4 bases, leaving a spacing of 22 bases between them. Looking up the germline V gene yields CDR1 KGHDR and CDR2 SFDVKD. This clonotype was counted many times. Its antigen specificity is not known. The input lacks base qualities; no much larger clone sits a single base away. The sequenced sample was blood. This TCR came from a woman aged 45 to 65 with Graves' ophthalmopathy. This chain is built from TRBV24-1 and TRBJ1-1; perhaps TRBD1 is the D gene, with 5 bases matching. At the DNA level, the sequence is TGTGCCAGCGACGACTACGAACCAGGGAGCACTGAAGCTTTCTTT. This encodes CASDDYEPGSTEAFF.